These T cell receptor beta chains were read from a single sample in a study of CD8+CD57+ T cells in acquired aplastic anemia. A single record per CDR3 protein comes from TCRdb applying MiXCR to the reads. The sample holds about 210,000 distinct CDR3 sequences; 30% to 40% are singletons and the top ten take roughly 1.1%. The specimen was sorted CD4+, CD8+, or CD8+CD57+ T cells (not recorded which) from PBMCs. These receptors originate from a human donor in good health, serving as a control. The CDR3 runs from the conserved cysteine through the conserved F or W. The order of the fields is J gene, V gene, D gene, clone size, CDR3 DNA, CDR3 protein. A D gene is named only where the DNA matches it firmly. Clone size appears in some rows only: once, few, many, or a class for an expanded clone.

TRBJ2-2 | TRBV7-3 | TRBD2 | . | TGTGCCAGCAGCAGAGAAAGGCGGGACTACGATGCCTGGGAGCTGTTTTTT | CASSRERRDYDAWELFF
TRBJ2-7 | TRBV24-1 | TRBD2 | . | TGTGCCCACAAACTGGGGTTAGCGGGCTACATCTTTTACGAGCAGTACTTC | CAHKLGLAGYIFYEQYF
TRBJ2-7 | TRBV7-2 | . | . | TGTGCCAGCAGCTTAGGGCCGAACGAGCAGTACTTC | CASSLGPNEQYF
TRBJ2-5 | TRBV15 | . | . | TGTGCCACCAGCAGAGGAGGGTTTGAGACCCAGTACTTC | CATSRGGFETQYF
TRBJ1-6 | TRBV2 | . | once | TGTGCCAGCAGTGGTGGACTCGGGCGGTCACCCCTCCACTTT | CASSGGLGRSPLHF
TRBJ1-2 | TRBV15 | TRBD1 | once | TGTGCCACCAGCGGATCGCAGGGGGGGGGGAGCTGCACCTTC | CATSGSQGGGSCTF
TRBJ1-1 | TRBV2 | . | . | TGTGCCAGCAGTGAACTGGGGGTCGCTGAAGCTTTCTTT | CASSELGVAEAFF
TRBJ1-2 | TRBV12-3/TRBV12-4 | . | many | TGTGCCAGCACCCACAGGGTTGGTGGCTACACCTTC | CASTHRVGGYTF
TRBJ2-7 | TRBV5-1 | TRBD2 | many | TGCGCCAGCAGCTTGGTGGTTGGGACTAGCGGATACGAGCAGTACTTC | CASSLVVGTSGYEQYF
TRBJ1-2 | TRBV19 | TRBD1 | . | TGTGCCAGTGCCTCGGGCACAGGGGGAATCTATGGCTACACCTTC | CASASGTGGIYGYTF
TRBJ2-1 | TRBV5-1 | . | . | TGCGCCAGCAGCAAAACGGGGGAAAACTACAATGAGCAGTTCTTC | CASSKTGENYNEQFF
TRBJ1-3 | TRBV30 | . | few | TGTGCCTGGAGTAACCCCGTCCCCCGCTCTGGAAACACCATATATTTT | CAWSNPVPRSGNTIYF
TRBJ2-1 | TRBV20-1 | TRBD2 | many | TGCAGTGCCGGACTAGCGGGTTCCAGGGGGAATGAGCAGTTCTTC | CSAGLAGSRGNEQFF
TRBJ2-7 | TRBV19 | TRBD1 | many | TGTGCCAGTAGTATTGACGACAGGGGAAGGTACGAGCAGTACTTC | CASSIDDRGRYEQYF
TRBJ2-3 | TRBV2 | . | many | TGTGCCAGCAGTGAATATCTCCAGGGGGGCACGCAGTATTTT | CASSEYLQGGTQYF
TRBJ1-1 | TRBV2 | . | many | TGTGCCAGCAGGACAGATTTGAACACTGAAGCTTTCTTT | CASRTDLNTEAFF
TRBJ1-1 | TRBV2 | TRBD1 | many | TGTGCCAGCAGAGGGACAGGGGAAACTGAAGCTTTCTTT | CASRGTGETEAFF
TRBJ1-1 | TRBV19 | . | . | TGTGCCAGCAGCCGAGATGCTATGGGAACTGAAGCTTTCTTT | CASSRDAMGTEAFF
TRBJ1-1 | TRBV19 | TRBD1 | . | TGTGCCAGTAGTAGGGCAGGGGGCCGGAGGACTGAAGCTTTCTTT | CASSRAGGRRTEAFF
TRBJ1-2 | TRBV27 | TRBD1 | . | TGTGCCAGCAGTTTATTGGGGACAGGGTACTATGGCTACACCTTC | CASSLLGTGYYGYTF
TRBJ1-1 | TRBV10-3 | . | . | TGTGCCAGCCTGGGACGGGGGAACACTGAAGCTTTCTTT | CASLGRGNTEAFF
TRBJ2-5 | TRBV20-1 | TRBD2 | many | TGCAGTGTCGGGACTAACGCAGCGTTGGCCCAGTACTTC | CSVGTNAALAQYF
TRBJ1-2 | TRBV13 | . | many | TGTGCCAGCAGCTTGGTGCGGGTTAACTATGGCTACACCTTC | CASSLVRVNYGYTF
TRBJ1-2 | TRBV3-1 | . | few | TGTGCCAGCAGCCAATCGTCCGGGAACTATGGCTACACCTTC | CASSQSSGNYGYTF
TRBJ1-1 | TRBV13 | . | few | TGTGCCAGCAGCTTAGGTCGCAGTCATATGAACACTGAAGCTTTCTTT | CASSLGRSHMNTEAFF
TRBJ2-1 | TRBV6-6 | . | . | TGTGCCAGCAGTTACTCGGTAGGCGCCTACAATGAGCAGTTCTTC | CASSYSVGAYNEQFF
TRBJ2-1 | TRBV29-1 | . | many | TGCAGCGGACAGAAGGTCTCCTACAATGAGCAGTTCTTC | CSGQKVSYNEQFF
TRBJ2-6 | TRBV13 | . | few | TGTGCCAGCAGCTTCGCGCTCCAGGGGCGGCTTACGACTTTC | CASSFALQGRLTTF
TRBJ1-4 | TRBV5-1 | . | few | TGCGCCAGCAGCTTGGGTACACTGGCCCTTAATGAAAAACTGTTTTTT | CASSLGTLALNEKLFF
TRBJ2-7 | TRBV7-2 | . | many | TGTGCCAGCAGGAACCAGGGGCGCTTCGAGCAGTACTTC | CASRNQGRFEQYF
TRBJ1-3 | TRBV5-5 | . | . | TGTGCCGGCAGCTTGGTTACGGTTGGAAACACCATATATTTT | CAGSLVTVGNTIYF
TRBJ2-1 | TRBV2 | . | many | TGTGCCAGCAGTGAGGACAACGGCCCCCCCTTCAATGAGCAGTTCTTC | CASSEDNGPPFNEQFF
TRBJ1-2 | TRBV7-2 | TRBD1 | many | TGTGCCAGCAGCCAACAACAGGGGGTCGGGTATGGCTACACCTTC | CASSQQQGVGYGYTF
TRBJ2-5 | TRBV5-5 | . | . | TGTGCCAGCAGCTTGGGGACAGAAAGAGAGACCCAGTACTTC | CASSLGTERETQYF
TRBJ1-5 | TRBV6-2/TRBV6-3 | . | . | TGTGCCAGCAGACTTCTAGGGGGGAGAGAGCCCCAGCATTTT | CASRLLGGREPQHF
TRBJ2-1 | TRBV2 | . | . | TGTGCCAGCAGCTCGGAGGGGGCCGTCTACAATGAGCAGTTCTTC | CASSSEGAVYNEQFF
TRBJ2-3 | TRBV20-1 | . | many | TGCAGTGCCCCCGGGCCTCTGGGTACGCAGTATTTT | CSAPGPLGTQYF
TRBJ1-2 | TRBV5-1 | TRBD1 | . | TGCGCCAGCAGCTGGACGACAGGGGAGGATGGCTACACCTTC | CASSWTTGEDGYTF
TRBJ2-7 | TRBV7-8 | . | many | TGTGCCAGCAGCCCTACTCGTGGCGGGGGCATAGTCTACGAGCAGTACTTC | CASSPTRGGGIVYEQYF
TRBJ2-7 | TRBV2 | . | . | TGTGCCAGTTCCTGGACAGCAGACAACTACGAGCAGTACTTC | CASSWTADNYEQYF
TRBJ2-5 | TRBV5-1 | TRBD2 | few | TGCGTCAGCAGCTTGAGCTGGGTCGCGTGGGGGGGAGAGACCCAGTACTTC | CVSSLSWVAWGGETQYF
TRBJ1-2 | TRBV15 | . | many | TGTGCCACCAGCAGAGATCTCGCATTCGGGGTCCCCTATGGCTACACCTTC | CATSRDLAFGVPYGYTF
TRBJ2-1 | TRBV5-8 | TRBD2 | many | TGTGCCAGCAGCTATAGCGGGAGGGCGCACAATGAGCAGTTCTTC | CASSYSGRAHNEQFF
TRBJ1-2 | TRBV6-1 | . | many | TGTGCCAGCAGTGAATCAGGGTATGGCTACACCTTC | CASSESGYGYTF
TRBJ1-5 | TRBV4-1 | . | many | TGCGCCAGCAGCCAAGCAGGGCTTAGTGATCAGCCCCAGCATTTT | CASSQAGLSDQPQHF
TRBJ2-7 | TRBV24-1 | TRBD2 | . | TGTGCCACCAGTGCCTCCCTAGGGCTAGCGGGGGGGAGCTCCTACGAGCAGTACTTC | CATSASLGLAGGSSYEQYF
TRBJ1-3 | TRBV2 | TRBD1 | many | TGTGCCAGCAGAGACAGGGGGGCCTCTGGAAACACCATATATTTT | CASRDRGASGNTIYF
TRBJ1-5 | TRBV11-2 | . | . | TGTGCCAGCAGCTTAAGTACGGGGACTGACCGGTCAGATACGCAGCATTTT | CASSLSTGTDRSDTQHF
TRBJ2-3 | TRBV20-1 | TRBD2 | many | TGCAGTGCCTCTAGCGGGAGGGCCGGAGATACGCAGTATTTT | CSASSGRAGDTQYF
TRBJ1-5 | TRBV12-3/TRBV12-4 | . | few | TGTGCCAGCAGCGCCAGGGTGGGCAATCAGCCCCAGCATTTT | CASSARVGNQPQHF
TRBJ2-7 | TRBV28 | TRBD1 | few | TGTGCCAGCAGTACTGGACAGGCGAGTTTCTACGAGCAGTACTTC | CASSTGQASFYEQYF
TRBJ1-6 | TRBV9 | . | many | TGTGCCAGCAGCGCAGGGTATGCCAATTCACCCCTCCACTTT | CASSAGYANSPLHF
TRBJ1-2 | TRBV29-1 | . | many | TGCAGCGTTGAAGATCGGGGGTATGGCTACACCTTC | CSVEDRGYGYTF
TRBJ1-5 | TRBV11-1 | . | . | TGTGCCAGCAGCTTAGGGGTGGGGGGGGCCAATCAGCCCCAGCATTTT | CASSLGVGGANQPQHF
TRBJ1-5 | TRBV20-1 | . | few | TGCAGTGCACAACGACAGAGACAGAAGAATCAGCCCCAGCATTTT | CSAQRQRQKNQPQHF